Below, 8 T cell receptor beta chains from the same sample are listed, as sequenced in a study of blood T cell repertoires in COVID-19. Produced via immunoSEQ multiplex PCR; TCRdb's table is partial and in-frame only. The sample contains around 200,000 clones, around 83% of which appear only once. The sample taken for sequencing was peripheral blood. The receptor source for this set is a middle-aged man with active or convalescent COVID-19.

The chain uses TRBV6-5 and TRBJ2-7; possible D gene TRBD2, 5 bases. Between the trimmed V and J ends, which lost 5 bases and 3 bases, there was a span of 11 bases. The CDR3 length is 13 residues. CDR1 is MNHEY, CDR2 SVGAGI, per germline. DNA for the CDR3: TGTGCCAGCAGTCGACCGGGGATCTACGAGCAGTACTTC. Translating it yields CASSRPGIYEQYF.

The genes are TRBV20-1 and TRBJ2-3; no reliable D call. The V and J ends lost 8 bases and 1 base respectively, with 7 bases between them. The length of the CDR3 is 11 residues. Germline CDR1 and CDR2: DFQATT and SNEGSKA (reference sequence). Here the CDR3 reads CSRVGTDTQYF. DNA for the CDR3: TGCAGTCGGGTGGGCACAGATACGCAGTATTTT.

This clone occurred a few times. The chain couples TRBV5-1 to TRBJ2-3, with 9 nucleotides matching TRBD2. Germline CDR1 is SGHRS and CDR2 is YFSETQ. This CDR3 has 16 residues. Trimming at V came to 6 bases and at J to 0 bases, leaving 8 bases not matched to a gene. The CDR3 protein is CASTGGGRASTDTQYF. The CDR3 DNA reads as TGCGCCAGCACCGGGGGCGGGAGGGCCAGCACAGATACGCAGTATTTT.

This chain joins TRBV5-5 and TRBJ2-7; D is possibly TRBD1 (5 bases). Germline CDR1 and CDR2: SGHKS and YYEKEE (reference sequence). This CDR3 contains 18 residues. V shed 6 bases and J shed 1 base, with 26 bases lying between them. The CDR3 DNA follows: TGTGCCAGCACCAGGGTCCCGGGCGTGCGCCTCTCTTCCTACGAGCAGTACTTC. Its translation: CASTRVPGVRLSSYEQYF.

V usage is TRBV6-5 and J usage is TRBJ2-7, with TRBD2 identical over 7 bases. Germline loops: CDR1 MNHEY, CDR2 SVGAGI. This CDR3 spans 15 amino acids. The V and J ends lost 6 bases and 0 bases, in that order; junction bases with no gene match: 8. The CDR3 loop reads CASSRTSAYSYEQYF. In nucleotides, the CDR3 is TGTGCCAGCAGCCGTACTAGCGCCTACTCCTACGAGCAGTACTTC.

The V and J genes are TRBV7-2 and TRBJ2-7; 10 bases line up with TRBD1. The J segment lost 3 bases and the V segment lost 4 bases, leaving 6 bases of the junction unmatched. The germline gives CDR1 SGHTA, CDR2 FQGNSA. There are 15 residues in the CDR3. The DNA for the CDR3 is TGTGCCAGCAGCTCACACCGGGACAGGGGCTACGAGCAGTACTTC. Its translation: CASSSHRDRGYEQYF.

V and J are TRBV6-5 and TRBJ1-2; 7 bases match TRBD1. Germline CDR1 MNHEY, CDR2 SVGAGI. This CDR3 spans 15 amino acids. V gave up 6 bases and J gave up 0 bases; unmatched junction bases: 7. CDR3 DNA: TGTGCCAGCAGGACCGGACAGGACGCTAACTATGGCTACACCTTC. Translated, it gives CASRTGQDANYGYTF.

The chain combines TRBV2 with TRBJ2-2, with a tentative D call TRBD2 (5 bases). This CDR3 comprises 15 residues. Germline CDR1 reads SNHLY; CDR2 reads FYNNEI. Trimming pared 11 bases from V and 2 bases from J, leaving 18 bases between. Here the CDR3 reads CAGVPGVQNTGELFF. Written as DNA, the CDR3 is TGTGCCGGAGTGCCCGGGGTCCAAAACACCGGGGAGCTGTTTTTT.